What follows are 29 T cell receptor beta chains derived from one specimen sequenced in a study of T-cell memory formation after mild COVID-19. TCRdb called the 5' RACE reads again in MiXCR, with one record for every CDR3 protein. The data contain just over 400,000 distinct CDR3 sequences, more than 20% of them seen just once; the ten biggest clones take up around 13%. The sequencing input was PBMCs or a T cell subset sorted from them (not recorded which). The receptors were gathered from an adult woman who had mild COVID-19 (a few samples of this study predate the infection). Cell type and time point are not known.

V gene TRBV6-2 or TRBV6-3 combines with J gene TRBJ2-7, with TRBD2 as a possible D gene (6 bases). Germline V gene lookup returns CDR1 MNHEY and CDR2 SVGEGT. The CDR3 sequence is 14 residues long. V was cut by 3 bases and J by 3 bases, with 12 bases left in between. The CDR3 DNA is TGTGCCAGCAGTTATGATCGCGGGATCTACGAGCAGTACTTC. This translates into CASSYDRGIYEQYF.

This chain connects TRBV7-9 to TRBJ1-4; perhaps TRBD1 as D (5 bases). The CDR3 has 14 residues. Germline CDR1 and CDR2: SEHNR and FQNEAQ (reference sequence). V shed 5 bases and J shed 8 bases, with 15 bases lying between them. The CDR3 reads CASSGPFRGEKLFF. CDR3 DNA: TGTGCCAGCAGCGGCCCTTTTAGGGGCGAAAAACTGTTTTTT.

The gene calls are TRBV6-2 or TRBV6-3 and TRBJ1-1; TRBD1 might be the D (5 bases). V lost 4 bases and J lost 3, with 18 bases in between. This CDR3 has 16 residues. Germline values: CDR1 MNHEY, CDR2 SVGEGT. This chain's CDR3 is CASSSSRASYYTEAFF. In DNA, the CDR3 is TGTGCCAGCAGTTCGTCCAGGGCGTCGTATTACACTGAAGCTTTCTTT.

In its sample, this clonotype was seen a few times. V usage is TRBV24-1 and J usage is TRBJ2-1, with D possibly TRBD1 on 5 matching bases. The germline V gene has CDR1 KGHDR and CDR2 SFDVKD. CDR3 length: 15 amino acids. Trimming took 1 base from V and 10 from J, leaving 16 bases between them. The CDR3 DNA follows: TGTGCCACCAGTGATTTTTCCAGTGGGTGGACAGAGCAGTTCTTC. Translated: CATSDFSSGWTEQFF.

The chain links TRBV4-1 to TRBJ1-2; D is undetermined. Trimming took 1 base from V and 8 from J, leaving 14 bases between them. The V gene's germline CDR1 is MGHRA and CDR2 YSYEKL. The CDR3 runs 14 residues. The CDR3 sequence: CASSQVAAVAGYTF. The CDR3 DNA is TGCGCCAGCAGCCAAGTGGCCGCCGTGGCGGGCTACACCTTC.

The chain has TRBV20-1 and TRBJ2-1; 8 bases line up with TRBD2. Losses at the gene ends were 6 bases for V and 2 bases for J; bases not matched to a gene: 6. Germline-derived CDR1 and CDR2 are DFQATT and SNEGSKA (reference sequence). The CDR3 has 14 residues. The CDR3 coding sequence is TGCAGTGCAGATACTAGCGGAGCCTACAATGAGCAGTTCTTC. Its translation is CSADTSGAYNEQFF.

The rearrangement links TRBV3-1 to TRBJ2-1, with D possibly matching TRBD2 (6 bases). The CDR3 is 14 amino acids. The V end was cut by 4 bases, the J end by 7 bases, with 14 bases between. Germline CDR1 and CDR2: LGHDT and YNNKEL (reference sequence). The CDR3 here is CASSPRELGNEQFF. In DNA, the CDR3 is TGTGCCAGCAGCCCACGGGAGCTGGGGAATGAGCAGTTCTTC.

This clonotype was counted a few times. The rearrangement uses TRBV7-8 and TRBJ2-7; no definite D call. Germline CDR1 and CDR2: SGHVS and FQNEAQ. This CDR3 spans 14 amino acids. V lost 6 bases and J 2 bases, leaving 14 bases between the germline ends. CDR3 sequence (DNA): TGTGCCAGCAGTGCCGGACCCCCGGCCTACGAGCAGTACTTC. Residues: CASSAGPPAYEQYF.

The sample holds a few counts of this clonotype. The chain employs TRBV12-3 or TRBV12-4 and TRBJ2-1; maybe TRBD2 (7 bases). CDR3 length: 15 residues. V was shortened by 7 bases and J by 4 bases, with 17 bases between the two germline ends. CDR3 region: CASTPGRGGYNEQFF. In nucleotides, the CDR3 is TGTGCCAGCACCCCGGGCAGGGGAGGGTACAATGAGCAGTTCTTC.

This clonotype was picked up many times. V gene TRBV7-6 combines with J gene TRBJ1-1; a weak D match, TRBD1 (5 bases). The CDR3 consists of 15 residues. V was clipped by 1 base and J by 1 base, with 10 bases between them. CDR1 is SGHVS and CDR2 is FNYEAQ in the germline V gene. The CDR3 loop is CASSLESGRNTEAFF. The CDR3 bases are TGTGCCAGCAGCTTAGAGTCAGGGAGGAACACTGAAGCTTTCTTT.

This clonotype was seen ten or more times. J is TRBJ2-5 and V is TRBV5-1; TRBD2 aligns across 7 bases. The CDR3 is made up of 14 amino acids. The ends lost 0 bases at V and 5 bases at J; junction bases unmatched: 4. Per germline, CDR1 SGHRS and CDR2 YFSETQ. CDR3 nucleotides: TGCGCCAGCAGCTTGGGTTCGGGAGGCGAGACCCAGTACTTC. Protein product: CASSLGSGGETQYF. The full variable domain, rest sourced from reference TRBV5-1 and TRBJ2-5, is KAGVTQTPRYLIKTRGQQVTLSCSPISGHRSVSWYQQTPGQGLQFLFEYFSETQRNKGNFPGRFSGRQFSNSRSEMNVSTLELGDSALYLCASSLGSGGETQYFGPGTRLLVL.

This sequence joins TRBV6-5 and TRBJ1-5; D is perhaps TRBD1 (6 bases). Germline lookup yields CDR1 MNHEY and CDR2 SVGAGI. The V end lost 8 bases, the J end lost 6 bases, and 17 bases lay between the germline ends. This CDR3 spans 14 amino acids. The CDR3 bases are TGTGCCAGCGTACGAATCCTAGGGGGTCAGCCCCAGCATTTT. Translation: CASVRILGGQPQHF.

The rearrangement joins TRBV7-9 to TRBJ1-5, with D perhaps matching TRBD1 (5 bases). There are 14 residues in the CDR3. The V gene's germline CDR1 is SEHNR and CDR2 FQNEAQ (reference sequence). V dropped 5 bases and J dropped 10 bases, with 18 bases sitting between them. CDR3 in amino acids: CASSLQGARDPQHF. The CDR3, as DNA: TGTGCCAGCAGCCTCCAAGGGGCGAGGGACCCCCAGCATTTT.

This clonotype was counted a few times. V usage is TRBV9 and J usage is TRBJ2-7; D ambiguous. Germline-derived CDR1 and CDR2 are SGDLS and YYNGEE. V was pared by 0 bases and J by 1 base, with 8 bases between. The CDR3 has 14 residues. CDR3 in amino acids: CASSVDHTSYEQYF. CDR3 coding DNA: TGTGCCAGCAGCGTAGATCACACTTCCTACGAGCAGTACTTC. Full variable domain (outside the CDR3, taken from reference TRBV9 and TRBJ2-7): DSGVTQTPKHLITATGQRVTLRCSPRSGDLSVYWYQQSLDQGLQFLIQYYNGEERAKGNILERFSAQQFPDLHSELNLSSLELGDSALYFCASSVDHTSYEQYFGPGTRLTVT.

J is TRBJ2-1 and V is TRBV25-1, with 10 bases that match TRBD2. The V gene end was trimmed by 6 bases and the J gene end by 6 bases; junction bases not matched to a gene: 8. Germline assignment: CDR1 MGHDK and CDR2 SYGVNS. The CDR3 is 15 residues long. CDR3 sequence: CASSLAGDRANEQFF. CDR3 sequence (DNA): TGTGCCAGCAGCCTAGCGGGAGACCGGGCCAATGAGCAGTTCTTC. Filled out from reference TRBV25-1 and TRBJ2-1, the complete variable domain reads EADIYQTPRYLVIGTGKKITLECSQTMGHDKMYWYQQDPGMELHLIHYSYGVNSTEKGDLSSESTVSRIRTEHFPLTLESARPSHTSQYLCASSLAGDRANEQFFGPGTRLTVL.

This clonotype was counted many times. The DNA for the CDR3 is TGTGCCAGCAGCTTGATAGCGTATAGCACAGATACGCAGTATTTT. As protein: CASSLIAYSTDTQYF. The chain carries TRBV7-2 and TRBJ2-3; D may be TRBD2 (5 bases). This CDR3 is built from 15 residues. Germline V CDR1 and CDR2: SGHTA, FQGNSA. The V end was cut by 3 bases, the J end by 0 bases, with 10 bases between.

This clonotype was detected only a few times. The chain joins TRBV5-1 to TRBJ2-7, with D tentatively TRBD1 (6 bases). The CDR3 is 13 residues long. Trimming stripped 4 bases from V and 3 bases from J, with 11 bases between. Germline assignment: CDR1 SGHRS and CDR2 YFSETQ. The CDR3 protein is CASSIGTYYEQYF. CDR3 DNA sequence: TGCGCCAGCAGCATAGGGACATACTACGAGCAGTACTTC.

Only a few counts were recorded for this clonotype. The chain is built from TRBV10-3 and TRBJ2-7, with 8 bases identical to TRBD2. Germline CDR1 ENHRY, CDR2 SYGVKD. The trim removed 3 bases at V and 4 bases at J, leaving 11 bases unmatched. This CDR3 is 16 amino acids long. The CDR3 spells CAISDPLRSGSYEQYF. CDR3 nucleotide sequence: TGTGCCATCAGTGACCCCCTCAGGAGCGGGAGTTACGAGCAGTACTTC.

The chain carries TRBV12-3 or TRBV12-4 and TRBJ2-3, with TRBD2 matching over 9 bases. The CDR3 is made up of 15 amino acids. V lost 1 base and J lost 6; bases outside the gene matches: 5. CDR3 coding DNA: TGTGCCAGCAGTTTAGGGCGGACTAGCGCGGATACGCAGTATTTT. This gives the protein CASSLGRTSADTQYF.

The V call is TRBV19, the J call TRBJ1-1; TRBD1 matches at 10 bases. J gave up 5 bases and V 4 bases, and 4 bases lay outside the gene matches. This CDR3 has 14 residues. Germline loops: CDR1 LNHDA, CDR2 SQIVND (reference sequence). As DNA, the CDR3 is TGTGCCAGTAGTACCGGGACAGGGGTAACTGAAGCTTTCTTT. As protein: CASSTGTGVTEAFF.

This chain uses TRBV20-1 with TRBJ2-3; either TRBD1 or TRBD2 may supply D (6 bases each). CDR3 length: 16 residues. Deletions cut 0 bases from V and 1 base from J, with 14 bases between. Germline lookup yields CDR1 DFQATT and CDR2 SNEGSKA (reference sequence). The CDR3 region has the DNA TGCAGTGCTAGAGATCACCCCGGGGGCGGCACAGATACGCAGTATTTT. This translates into CSARDHPGGGTDTQYF.

The chain has TRBV9 and TRBJ2-5; tentatively, D is TRBD2 (6 bases). Trimming pared 0 bases from V and 5 bases from J, leaving 11 bases between. CDR1 and CDR2 (germline): SGDLS, YYNGEE. There are 14 residues in the CDR3. The CDR3 here is CASSVGPAGETQYF. CDR3 nucleotide sequence: TGTGCCAGCAGCGTAGGGCCGGCGGGGGAGACCCAGTACTTC.

This chain links TRBV21-1 with TRBJ2-6; the listed D gene, TRBD1, was not tested against the DNA. TRBV21-1 has pseudogene status. The CDR3 spans 16 residues. This CDR3 reads CASRTGAPPGANVLTF. CDR3 sequence (DNA): TGTGCCAGCCGGACAGGGGCCCCTCCTGGGGCCAACGTCCTGACTTTC.

The V gene is TRBV7-7, the J gene TRBJ2-1, with 8 nucleotides matching TRBD2. CDR3 length: 14 residues. V lost 8 bases and J lost 4; bases outside the gene matches: 7. Germline V lookup: CDR1 SSHAT, CDR2 FNYEAQ (reference sequence). The CDR3 is CASGAGGTYNEQFF. CDR3 nucleotides: TGTGCCAGCGGGGCGGGGGGAACTTACAATGAGCAGTTCTTC.

This clonotype was found a few times. The CDR3 nucleotides are TGCGCCAGCAGCTACTCCCCGGGACTAGCGGGGCTGAGCTCCTACAATGAGCAGTTCTTC. Its protein product is CASSYSPGLAGLSSYNEQFF. V gene TRBV5-1 combines with J gene TRBJ2-1; TRBD2 aligns across 13 bases. The CDR3 runs 20 residues. Germline loops: CDR1 SGHRS, CDR2 YFSETQ. V shed 3 bases and J 0 bases; nucleotides not matched to a gene: 12.

The sample holds many counts of this clonotype. The J gene is TRBJ1-2, the V gene TRBV12-3 or TRBV12-4; TRBD1 matches at 8 bases. The CDR3 extends over 12 amino acids. V was pared by 7 bases and J by 6 bases, with 4 bases of the junction left unmatched. The CDR3 is CASKGQGHGYTF. CDR3 bases: TGTGCCAGCAAAGGACAGGGCCATGGCTACACCTTC.

The chain carries TRBV7-2 and TRBJ1-1; 7 positions agree with TRBD1. The trim removed 5 bases at V and 5 bases at J, leaving 11 bases unmatched. This CDR3 comprises 15 residues. From germline, CDR1 is SGHTA and CDR2 FQGNSA. The CDR3 spells CASSPREQGLTEAFF. The CDR3 coding sequence is TGTGCCAGCAGCCCTCGCGAACAGGGGTTAACTGAAGCTTTCTTT.

J is TRBJ2-3 and V is TRBV7-2; D unclear. The CDR3 length is 11 residues. V lost 5 bases and J 15 bases, leaving 15 bases between the germline ends. Germline CDR1 is SGHTA and CDR2 is FQGNSA. Here the CDR3 reads CASSRRGERYF. In nucleotides, the CDR3 is TGTGCCAGCAGCCGCCGAGGAGAAAGATATTTT.

This clonotype was found a few times. The chain couples TRBV7-2 to TRBJ2-1, with D possibly matching TRBD2 (7 bases). Trimming left V 1 base short and J 2 bases short, with 12 bases between. This CDR3 spans 16 amino acids. Per the germline V gene, CDR1 is SGHTA and CDR2 is FQGNSA. In DNA, the CDR3 is TGTGCCAGCAGCTTAGAGGGGGGGGTGACCTACAATGAGCAGTTCTTC. Protein sequence: CASSLEGGVTYNEQFF.